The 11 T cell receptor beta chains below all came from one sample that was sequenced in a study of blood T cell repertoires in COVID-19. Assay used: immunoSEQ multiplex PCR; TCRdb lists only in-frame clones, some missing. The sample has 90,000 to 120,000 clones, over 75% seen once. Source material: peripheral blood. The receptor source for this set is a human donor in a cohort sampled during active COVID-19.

This chain's CDR3 is CASSPPGLAAYEQYF. DNA of the CDR3: TGTGCCAGCAGTCCGCCGGGACTAGCGGCCTACGAGCAGTACTTC. The rearrangement joins TRBV27 to TRBJ2-7, with TRBD2 matching over 11 bases. Trimming removed 5 bases from V and 2 bases from J; junction bases left unmatched: 5. This CDR3 is 15 amino acids long. Germline V gene sequence: CDR1 MNHEY, CDR2 SMNVEV (reference sequence).

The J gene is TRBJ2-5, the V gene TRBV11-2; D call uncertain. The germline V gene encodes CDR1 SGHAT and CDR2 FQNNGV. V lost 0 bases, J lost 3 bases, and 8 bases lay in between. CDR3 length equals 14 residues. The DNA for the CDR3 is TGTGCCAGCAGCTTAGATCTGACAAAAGAGACCCAGTACTTC. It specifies CASSLDLTKETQYF. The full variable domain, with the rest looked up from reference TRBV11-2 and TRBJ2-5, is EAGVAQSPRYKIIEKRQSVAFWCNPISGHATLYWYQQILGQGPKLLIQFQNNGVVDDSQLPKDRFSAERLKGVDSTLKIQPAKLEDSAVYLCASSLDLTKETQYFGPGTRLLVL.

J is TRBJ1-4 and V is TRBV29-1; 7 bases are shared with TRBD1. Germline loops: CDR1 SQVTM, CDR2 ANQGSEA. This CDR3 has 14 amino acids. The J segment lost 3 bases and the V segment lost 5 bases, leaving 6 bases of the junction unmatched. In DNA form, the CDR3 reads TGCAGCGTTTCATTTACAGGGGCTAATGAAAAACTGTTTTTT. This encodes CSVSFTGANEKLFF.

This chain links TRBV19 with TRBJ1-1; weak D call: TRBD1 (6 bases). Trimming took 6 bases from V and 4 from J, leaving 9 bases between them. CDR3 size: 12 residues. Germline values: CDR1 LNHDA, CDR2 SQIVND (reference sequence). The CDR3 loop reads CASRQGFTEAFF. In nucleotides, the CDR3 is TGTGCCAGTAGACAGGGTTTCACTGAAGCTTTCTTT.

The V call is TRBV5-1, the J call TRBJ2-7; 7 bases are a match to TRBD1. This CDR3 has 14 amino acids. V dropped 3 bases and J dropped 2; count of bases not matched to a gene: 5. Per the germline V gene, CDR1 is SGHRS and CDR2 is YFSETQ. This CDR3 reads CASSSHGQAYEQYF. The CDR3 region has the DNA TGCGCCAGCAGCTCCCATGGACAGGCCTACGAGCAGTACTTC.

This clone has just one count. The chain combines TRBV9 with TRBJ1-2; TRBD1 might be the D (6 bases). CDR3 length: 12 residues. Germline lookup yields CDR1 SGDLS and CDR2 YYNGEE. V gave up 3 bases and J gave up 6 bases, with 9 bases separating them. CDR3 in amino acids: CASSGPGDGYTF. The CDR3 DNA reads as TGTGCCAGCAGCGGACCAGGGGATGGCTACACCTTC. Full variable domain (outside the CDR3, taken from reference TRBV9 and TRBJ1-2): DSGVTQTPKHLITATGQRVTLRCSPRSGDLSVYWYQQSLDQGLQFLIQYYNGEERAKGNILERFSAQQFPDLHSELNLSSLELGDSALYFCASSGPGDGYTFGSGTRLTVV.

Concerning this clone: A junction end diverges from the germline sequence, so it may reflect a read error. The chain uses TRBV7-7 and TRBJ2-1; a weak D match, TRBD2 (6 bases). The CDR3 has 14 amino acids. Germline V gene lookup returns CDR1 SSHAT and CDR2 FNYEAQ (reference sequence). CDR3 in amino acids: CASSSGTQEGEQFF. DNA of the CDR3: TGTGCTAGCAGCTCCGGGACCCAGGAGGGCGAGCAGTTCTTC.

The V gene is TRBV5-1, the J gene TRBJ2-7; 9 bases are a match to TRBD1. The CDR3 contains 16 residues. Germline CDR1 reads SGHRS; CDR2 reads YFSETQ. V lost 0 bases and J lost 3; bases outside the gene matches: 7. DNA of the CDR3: TGCGCCAGCAGCTTGGCCGTCGGGACAGGGAGCTACGAGCAGTACTTC. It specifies CASSLAVGTGSYEQYF.

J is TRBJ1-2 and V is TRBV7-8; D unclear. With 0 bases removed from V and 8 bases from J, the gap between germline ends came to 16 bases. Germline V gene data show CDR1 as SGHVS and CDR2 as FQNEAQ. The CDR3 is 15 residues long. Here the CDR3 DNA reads TGTGCCAGCAGCTTAGCGCTAATGGGCAGTCAGGGCTACACCTTC. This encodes CASSLALMGSQGYTF.

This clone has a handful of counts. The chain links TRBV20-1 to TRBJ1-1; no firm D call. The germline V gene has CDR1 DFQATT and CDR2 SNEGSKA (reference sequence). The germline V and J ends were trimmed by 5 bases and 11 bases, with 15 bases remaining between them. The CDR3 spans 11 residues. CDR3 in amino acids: CSAAGPLNAFF. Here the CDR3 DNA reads TGCAGTGCTGCTGGGCCACTGAATGCTTTCTTT.

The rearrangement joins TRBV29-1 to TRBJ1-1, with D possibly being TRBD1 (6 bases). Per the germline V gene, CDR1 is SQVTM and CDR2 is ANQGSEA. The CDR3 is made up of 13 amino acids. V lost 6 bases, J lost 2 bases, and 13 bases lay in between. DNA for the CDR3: TGCAGCGTGGGGGGGCCCCTTAACACTGAAGCTTTCTTT. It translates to CSVGGPLNTEAFF.